This T cell receptor beta chain was identified in a study of OX40 agonist ivuxolimab in advanced cancers. Study details: Six ivuxolimab dose levels, 0.01 to 10 mg/kg, were given intravenously every 2 weeks. Partial responses were recorded for three patients, including one with hepatocellular carcinoma and two with cutaneous melanoma.

Drawing of blood for sampling happened at baseline, at cycle 4 day 1, and at cycle 7 day 1. Here immunoSEQ multiplex PCR was the method, and the copy in TCRdb shows in-frame clones only, minus some. The sample has about 15,000 clones, 90% to 95% seen once; the top ten hold about 22%. Study-wide results and caveats: Several nonresponders also turned out to have low normalized T-cell clonal expansion.

Germline CDR1 and CDR2: SGDLS and YYNGEE. This CDR3 region has 13 residues. Trimming cost V 0 bases and J 6 bases, with 8 bases left between them. A word on this clone: Its antigen is currently unknown.

The clonotype was recovered from an adult with an advanced solid tumor such as melanoma, head and neck, liver or kidney cancer. This specimen consisted of CD4+ or CD8+ T cells sorted from blood, obtained in a trial of the OX40 agonist ivuxolimab. The chain uses TRBV9 and TRBJ2-3; D is undetermined. CDR3 protein: CASSVGRSDTQYF. Written as DNA, the CDR3 is TGTGCCAGCAGCGTAGGGAGATCCGATACGCAGTATTTT.